One and the same sample provided the 25 T cell receptor beta chains below, sequenced in a study of blood T cell repertoires in COVID-19. Profiling relied on immunoSEQ multiplex PCR, and the TCRdb table lists in-frame clones only, not all of them. Here the sample spans about 370,000 clones, approximately 90% being singletons. Source material: PBMCs or T cells enriched from blood (not recorded which). Every receptor here comes from a woman aged 40 to 50 who had been exposed to COVID-19.

CDR3 region: CASSLSHFPSRDRVEGGELFF. DNA of the CDR3: TGTGCCAGCAGCCTCAGTCACTTCCCGTCCCGGGACAGGGTGGAGGGCGGGGAGCTGTTTTTT. V is TRBV27 and J is TRBJ2-2; 9 positions match TRBD1. The germline V gene has CDR1 MNHEY and CDR2 SMNVEV (reference sequence). The CDR3 spans 21 residues. With V trimmed by 6 bases and J by 7 bases, 27 bases remained unmatched.

The V and J genes are TRBV10-3 and TRBJ2-1; TRBD2 aligns across 8 bases. J was trimmed by 9 bases and V by 0 bases; bases with no gene match: 10. Germline CDR1 is ENHRY and CDR2 is SYGVKD. CDR3 length: 16 residues. The CDR3 reads CAISESVGGAMGEQFF. CDR3 nucleotides: TGTGCCATCAGTGAGTCCGTCGGGGGGGCCATGGGTGAGCAGTTCTTC.

J is TRBJ1-6 and V is TRBV4-3; D is unresolved. Deletions cut 1 base from V and 12 bases from J, with 13 bases between. The CDR3 length is 14 residues. Germline assignment: CDR1 LGHNA and CDR2 YSLEER. In DNA form, the CDR3 reads TGCGCCAGCAGCCAAGTTAGAGGAGGTGAACCCCTCCACTTT. This sequence encodes CASSQVRGGEPLHF.

This clone appeared a single time. The V call is TRBV10-3, the J call TRBJ2-7; unclear D gene. The ends were cut back, 2 bases at V and 3 bases at J, with 11 bases in the middle. This CDR3 has 14 amino acids. Germline V gives CDR1 ENHRY, CDR2 SYGVKD. The CDR3 bases are TGTGCCATCAGTGAGAGTGGTAGCAGCTACGAGCAGTACTTC. Translation gives CAISESGSSYEQYF.

J is TRBJ1-2 and V is TRBV7-9; 10 bases agree with TRBD1. CDR1 and CDR2 (germline): SEHNR, FQNEAQ (reference sequence). The V and J ends lost 5 bases and 5 bases, in that order; junction bases with no gene match: 11. There are 16 residues in the CDR3. CDR3 loop: CASSLSGTGDLYGYTF. The CDR3 nucleotides are TGTGCCAGCAGCCTATCCGGGACAGGGGACCTGTATGGCTACACCTTC.

This chain connects TRBV3-1 (or the pseudogene TRBV3-2) to TRBJ1-2; D is possibly TRBD1 (5 bases). The CDR3 has 13 amino acids. The germline V and J ends were trimmed by 4 bases and 3 bases, with 9 bases remaining between them. Germline V gene lookup returns CDR1 LGHDT and CDR2 YNNKEL (reference sequence). The CDR3 DNA reads as TGTGCCAGCAGCCCCGGGGGGTACTATGGCTACACCTTC. It yields the protein CASSPGGYYGYTF.

The CDR3 loop is CASSIVEGTSYNEQFF. In DNA, the CDR3 is TGTGCCAGTAGTATAGTGGAGGGAACCTCCTACAATGAGCAGTTCTTC. J is TRBJ2-1 and V is TRBV19; D possibly corresponds to TRBD2 (6 bases). Germline CDR1 and CDR2: LNHDA and SQIVND (reference sequence). The CDR3 loop spans 16 amino acids. Trimming stripped 1 base from V and 0 bases from J, with 10 bases between.

The V and J genes are TRBV5-1 and TRBJ2-1, with 7 nucleotides matching TRBD1. The CDR3 runs 16 residues. After removal of 6 bases from V and 3 bases from J, the junction contained 12 bases not matched to a gene. Germline V lookup: CDR1 SGHRS, CDR2 YFSETQ. The CDR3 here is CASKYRTGVSYNEQFF. CDR3 DNA: TGCGCCAGCAAATATAGGACAGGAGTCAGCTACAATGAGCAGTTCTTC. The full variable domain, in which reference TRBV5-1 and TRBJ2-1 provide the parts outside the CDR3, is KAGVTQTPRYLIKTRGQQVTLSCSPISGHRSVSWYQQTPGQGLQFLFEYFSETQRNKGNFPGRFSGRQFSNSRSEMNVSTLELGDSALYLCASKYRTGVSYNEQFFGPGTRLTVL.

The V and J genes are TRBV6-5 and TRBJ1-1, with a weak D call TRBD1 (6 bases). The germline V and J ends were trimmed by 10 bases and 4 bases, with 16 bases remaining between them. This CDR3 is built from 13 residues. Germline-derived CDR1 and CDR2 are MNHEY and SVGAGI. Here the CDR3 DNA reads TGTGCCACCAAACCAGGGGCGGGCACTGAAGCTTTCTTT. This gives the protein CATKPGAGTEAFF.

V gene TRBV28 combines with J gene TRBJ1-5, with D possibly TRBD1 on 5 matching bases. Trimming stripped 5 bases from V and 7 bases from J, with 15 bases between. The CDR3 spans 14 residues. CDR1 is MDHEN and CDR2 is SYDVKM in the germline V gene. Written as DNA, the CDR3 is TGTGCCAGCAGTCTTCAGGGTTTTAGACAGCCCCAGCATTTT. Protein product: CASSLQGFRQPQHF. The variable domain in full, completed from reference TRBV28 and TRBJ1-5, reads DVKVTQSSRYLVKRTGEKVFLECVQDMDHENMFWYRQDPGLGLRLIYFSYDVKMKEKGDIPEGYSVSREKKERFSLILESASTNQTSMYLCASSLQGFRQPQHFGDGTRLSIL.

The chain links TRBV27 to TRBJ2-7; tentative D call: TRBD1 (5 bases). Trimming left V 6 bases short and J 5 bases short, with 17 bases between. The germline V gene has CDR1 MNHEY and CDR2 SMNVEV (reference sequence). CDR3 size: 14 residues. CDR3 in amino acids: CASSLGARAHEQYF. As DNA, the CDR3 is TGTGCCAGCAGCCTCGGAGCCAGGGCCCACGAGCAGTACTTC.

The chain employs TRBV3-1 (or the pseudogene TRBV3-2) and TRBJ1-6, with a possible D match to TRBD1 (5 bases). Germline V gene data show CDR1 as LGHDT and CDR2 as YNNKEL (reference sequence). The CDR3 runs 17 residues. The V end was cut by 6 bases, the J end by 0 bases, with 15 bases between. The CDR3 loop is CASSLDSPSSYNSPLHF. The CDR3 region has the DNA TGTGCCAGCAGTCTAGACAGCCCGAGCTCCTATAATTCACCCCTCCACTTT.

V and J are TRBV6-5 and TRBJ1-2; the match to TRBD1 covers 9 bases. Trimming at V came to 6 bases and at J to 5 bases, leaving 7 bases not matched to a gene. CDR3 length equals 14 residues. Germline values: CDR1 MNHEY, CDR2 SVGAGI. CDR3 DNA sequence: TGTGCCAGCAGCCCCGGACAGGGGAGGTATGGCTACACCTTC. Translation: CASSPGQGRYGYTF.

The chain recombines TRBV6-4 with TRBJ1-5; perhaps TRBD1 as D (5 bases). The CDR3 has 20 amino acids. V was shortened by 0 bases and J by 0 bases, with 21 bases between the two germline ends. Germline V gene data show CDR1 as MRHNA and CDR2 as SNTAGT. CDR3 nucleotides: TGTGCCAGCAGTGACTCGAAGGGGATAAGGGGAGGCTATAGCAATCAGCCCCAGCATTTT. Its protein product is CASSDSKGIRGGYSNQPQHF.

The rearrangement links TRBV18 to TRBJ1-1; 7 bases are a match to TRBD1. Per the germline V gene, CDR1 is KGHSH and CDR2 is LQKENI. The CDR3 loop spans 14 amino acids. V lost 6 bases, J lost 1 base, and 5 bases stayed unmatched. CDR3 sequence (DNA): TGTGCCAGCTCGCAACAGGGGCAGAACACTGAAGCTTTCTTT. Protein: CASSQQGQNTEAFF.

This chain connects TRBV7-9 to TRBJ2-6, with D unclear. Germline V lookup: CDR1 SEHNR, CDR2 FQNEAQ (reference sequence). The CDR3 has 15 residues. The V gene lost 2 bases and the J gene lost 0 bases, with 5 bases spanning the gap. CDR3 DNA sequence: TGTGCCAGCAGCTTATCTAGCTCTGGGGCCAACGTCCTGACTTTC. Amino acids: CASSLSSSGANVLTF.

In the case of this clone: Distinct nucleotide sequences in the sample also encode this CDR3. The chain uses TRBV7-2 and TRBJ1-5; D gene unclear. Germline V gives CDR1 SGHTA, CDR2 FQGNSA. This CDR3 contains 15 residues. Trimming took 1 base from V and 1 from J, leaving 8 bases between them. CDR3 nucleotide sequence: TGTGCCAGCAGCTTAGGGGGAGGCAGCAATCAGCCCCAGCATTTT. Translated: CASSLGGGSNQPQHF. Based on the CDR3 plus reference TRBV7-2 and TRBJ1-5, the full variable domain is GAGVSQSPSNKVTEKGKDVELRCDPISGHTALYWYRQSLGQGLEFLIYFQGNSAPDKSGLPSDRFSAERTGGSVSTLTIQRTQQEDSAVYLCASSLGGGSNQPQHFGDGTRLSIL.

The V call is TRBV7-3, the J call TRBJ2-5; the match to TRBD2 covers 9 bases. V shed 0 bases and J 5 bases; nucleotides not matched to a gene: 7. The CDR3 is 16 residues long. Germline CDR1 SGHTA, CDR2 FQGTGA. The CDR3 DNA follows: TGTGCCAGCAGCTTAACTAGCGGGAGTCTTGTGGAGACCCAGTACTTC. Protein: CASSLTSGSLVETQYF. The whole variable domain, filled in from reference TRBV7-3 and TRBJ2-5, reads GAGVSQTPSNKVTEKGKYVELRCDPISGHTALYWYRQSLGQGPEFLIYFQGTGAADDSGLPNDRFFAVRPEGSVSTLKIQRTERGDSAVYLCASSLTSGSLVETQYFGPGTRLLVL.

This rearrangement joins TRBV5-6 to TRBJ2-4, with TRBD1 as a possible D gene (6 bases). The CDR3 sequence is 15 residues long. CDR1 is SGHDT and CDR2 is YYEEEE in the germline V gene. The germline V and J ends were trimmed by 4 bases and 1 base, with 12 bases remaining between them. The CDR3 here is CASSLGQSAKNIQYF. CDR3 bases: TGTGCCAGCAGCCTCGGACAGAGCGCCAAAAACATTCAGTACTTC.

This chain joins TRBV15 and TRBJ1-5; D possibly corresponds to TRBD1 (6 bases). The CDR3 extends over 16 amino acids. Germline values: CDR1 LNHNV, CDR2 YYDKDF (reference sequence). Trimming shortened V by 5 bases and J by 1 base, and 15 bases separated the two germline ends. CDR3 protein: CATSDPKQGSNQPQHF. The CDR3 DNA is TGTGCCACCAGCGATCCAAAACAGGGAAGCAATCAGCCCCAGCATTTT. Based on the CDR3 plus reference TRBV15 and TRBJ1-5, the full variable domain is DAMVIQNPRYQVTQFGKPVTLSCSQTLNHNVMYWYQQKSSQAPKLLFHYYDKDFNNEADTPDNFQSRRPNTSFCFLDIRSPGLGDTAMYLCATSDPKQGSNQPQHFGDGTRLSIL.

V and J are TRBV9 and TRBJ1-1; the D gene is possibly TRBD1 (5 bases). Trimming pared 0 bases from V and 6 bases from J, leaving 18 bases between. Germline V gene lookup returns CDR1 SGDLS and CDR2 YYNGEE. The CDR3 covers 16 residues. CDR3 DNA: TGTGCCAGCAGCGTAGGTGCAACAGGTTATTCCCCTGAAGCTTTCTTT. It translates to CASSVGATGYSPEAFF.

The V and J genes are TRBV2 and TRBJ1-1, with D perhaps TRBD1 (5 bases). This CDR3 contains 13 residues. Trimming shortened V by 3 bases and J by 7 bases, and 12 bases separated the two germline ends. CDR1 and CDR2 from the germline V gene are SNHLY and FYNNEI. Here the CDR3 DNA reads TGTGCCAGCAGTGACGTCAGGGATGGTGAAGCTTTCTTT. This sequence encodes CASSDVRDGEAFF.

The rearrangement uses TRBV7-2 and TRBJ2-6; D is perhaps TRBD2 (5 bases). V lost 1 base to trimming and J lost 0 bases, with 10 bases between them. Germline V gene data show CDR1 as SGHTA and CDR2 as FQGNSA. This CDR3 region has 17 residues. CDR3 protein: CASSLGLAPSGANVLTF. DNA of the CDR3: TGTGCCAGCAGCTTAGGTCTAGCCCCCTCTGGGGCCAACGTCCTGACTTTC.

This clone appeared once. The V and J genes are TRBV7-3 and TRBJ2-1; perhaps TRBD1 as D (6 bases). V shed 2 bases and J shed 4 bases, with 18 bases lying between them. Germline loops: CDR1 SGHTA, CDR2 FQGTGA. The CDR3 runs to 17 residues. This chain's CDR3 is CASSLYDRQDVYNEQFF. CDR3 bases: TGTGCCAGCAGCTTATATGATAGACAGGACGTTTACAATGAGCAGTTCTTC. Looking up the rest from reference TRBV7-3 and TRBJ2-1 gives the full variable domain: GAGVSQTPSNKVTEKGKYVELRCDPISGHTALYWYRQSLGQGPEFLIYFQGTGAADDSGLPNDRFFAVRPEGSVSTLKIQRTERGDSAVYLCASSLYDRQDVYNEQFFGPGTRLTVL.

The chain employs TRBV5-4 and TRBJ2-7; TRBD2 is a possible D gene (6 bases). V was pared by 0 bases and J by 5 bases, with 12 bases between. This CDR3 comprises 14 residues. Germline V CDR1 and CDR2: SGHNT, YYREEE (reference sequence). CDR3 in amino acids: CASSLELEGHEQYF. The CDR3 DNA reads TGTGCCAGCAGCTTGGAGCTGGAGGGGCACGAGCAGTACTTC.